The clone carrying this T cell receptor beta chain was detected a few times. Germline loops: CDR1 SQVTM, CDR2 ANQGSEA. The CDR3 extends over 13 amino acids. The data are from a study of blood T cell repertoires in COVID-19. Original handling: Nucleated cell number was recorded as an estimate derived from reference gene primer amplification. Profiling relied on immunoSEQ multiplex PCR, and the TCRdb table lists in-frame clones only, not all of them. V and J calls and clone size are those listed in that table; D and trimming were worked out from the DNA. The sample holds 150,000 to 200,000 clones; roughly 78% are singletons and the top ten take around 6.3%.

The chain recombines TRBV29-1 with TRBJ1-1; tentatively, D is TRBD1 (5 bases). This clonotype was sampled from a man in his 70s with active or convalescent COVID-19. The sample taken for sequencing was peripheral blood. CDR3 nucleotide sequence: TGCAGAAACCAAGCGGGGGGGTTCACTGAAGCTTTCTTT. Its translation is CRNQAGGFTEAFF.